This record concerns one T cell receptor (beta chain) sequence. The antigen remains unidentified. A single record per CDR3 protein comes from TCRdb applying MiXCR to the reads. This sample has about 68,000 distinct CDR3 sequences, with around 57% found just once. The source of the sample is a study of type 1 regulatory T cells. Sequenced sample: cultured T cells, either the whole culture or a sorted T cell fraction (not recorded which). Subset denoted: Tr1-enriched cell product generated in vitro against host alloantigens. This sequence originates from a human donor in good health.

For the CDR3, the DNA is TGTGCCATCAGTGAGTCGGAGGGACTCTATGGCTACACCTTC. It specifies CAISESEGLYGYTF. This sequence joins TRBV10-3 and TRBJ1-2; weak D call: TRBD1 (5 bases). V was shortened by 0 bases and J by 4 bases, with 9 bases between the two germline ends. This CDR3 has 14 residues. Looked up from germline, CDR1 is ENHRY and CDR2 is SYGVKD.